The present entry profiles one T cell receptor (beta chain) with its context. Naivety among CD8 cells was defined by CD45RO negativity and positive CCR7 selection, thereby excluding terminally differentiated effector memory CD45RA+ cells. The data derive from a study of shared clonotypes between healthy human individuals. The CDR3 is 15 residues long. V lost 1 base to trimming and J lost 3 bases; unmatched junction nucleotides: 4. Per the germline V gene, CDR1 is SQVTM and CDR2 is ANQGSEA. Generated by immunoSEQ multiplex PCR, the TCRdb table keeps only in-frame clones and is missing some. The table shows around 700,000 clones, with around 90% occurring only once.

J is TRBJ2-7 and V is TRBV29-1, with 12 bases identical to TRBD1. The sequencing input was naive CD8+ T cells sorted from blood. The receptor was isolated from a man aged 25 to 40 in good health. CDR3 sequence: CSVEGGQGAIYEQYF. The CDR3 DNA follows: TGCAGCGTTGAAGGGGGACAGGGGGCCATCTACGAGCAGTACTTC.